These 18 T cell receptor beta chains were all obtained from the same sample, sequenced in a study of a mutant IDH1 vaccine in newly diagnosed glioma. No antigen has been assigned to these receptors. The time point was: week 35, safety follow-up. A 20-mer mutant IDH1 peptide at 300 ug was injected subcutaneously with topical imiquimod. The data were produced by immunoSEQ multiplex PCR, yet TCRdb's version contains in-frame clones alone and is incomplete. The sample lists about 42,000 clones; 75% to 85% were seen once. Here the sequenced sample was PBMCs, taken from a glioma patient whose treatment included an IDH1 peptide vaccine. The receptors shown here come from a woman aged 45 to 65 with glioma.

The chain employs TRBV5-1 and TRBJ1-6, with 10 bases fitting TRBD1. This CDR3 is 18 amino acids long. V gave up 2 bases and J gave up 2 bases; unmatched junction bases: 7. The germline V gene has CDR1 SGHRS and CDR2 YFSETQ. The DNA for the CDR3 is TGCGCCAGCAGCTTAAAGGGGACAGGGGTCCCCTATAATTCACCCCTCCACTTT. Translated: CASSLKGTGVPYNSPLHF.

This sequence joins TRBV29-1 and TRBJ2-3; D gene ambiguous. Trimming removed 3 bases from V and 5 bases from J, with 12 bases in between. From germline, CDR1 is SQVTM and CDR2 ANQGSEA. The CDR3 extends over 13 amino acids. Here the CDR3 DNA reads TGCAGCGTTGACAAGGCAGGACGAGATACGCAGTATTTT. This gives the protein CSVDKAGRDTQYF.

The chain employs TRBV6-1 and TRBJ2-2; D is possibly TRBD1 or TRBD2 (5 bases each). The V gene's germline CDR1 is MNHNS and CDR2 SASEGT. The CDR3 has 18 residues. Trimming took 3 bases from V and 3 from J, leaving 20 bases between them. The CDR3 protein is CASSDHRGSMGDTGELFF. CDR3 DNA: TGTGCCAGCAGTGACCACAGAGGATCAATGGGGGACACCGGGGAGCTGTTTTTT.

J is TRBJ2-5 and V is TRBV19; 9 positions agree with TRBD2. The trim removed 6 bases at V and 5 bases at J, leaving 10 bases unmatched. This CDR3 region has 15 residues. The germline CDR1 and CDR2 sequences are LNHDA and SQIVND (reference sequence). CDR3 amino acids: CASRSAGGGAETQYF. For the CDR3, the DNA is TGTGCCAGTAGGAGTGCCGGCGGGGGGGCGGAGACCCAGTACTTC.

This clone was observed a single time. Other DNA variants within this sample encode the same CDR3. This chain uses TRBV4-1 with TRBJ2-5, with D uncertain. The CDR3 has 16 amino acids. Germline CDR1 is MGHRA and CDR2 is YSYEKL. With 1 base removed from V and 1 base from J, the gap between germline ends came to 13 bases. The CDR3 reads CASSQVGRKLQETQYF. The CDR3 bases are TGCGCCAGCAGCCAAGTGGGCAGAAAACTCCAAGAGACCCAGTACTTC.

This chain links TRBV27 with TRBJ1-1, with D perhaps TRBD1 (6 bases). CDR1 is MNHEY and CDR2 is SMNVEV in the germline V gene (reference sequence). Trimming stripped 8 bases from V and 5 bases from J, with 15 bases between. CDR3 length: 13 residues. The CDR3 nucleotides are TGTGCCAGCCAACAGACAGGCCGGACTGAAGCTTTCTTT. The encoded protein is CASQQTGRTEAFF.

The rearrangement links TRBV7-3 to TRBJ1-1, with TRBD1 as a possible D gene (6 bases). V lost 5 bases to trimming and J lost 5 bases, with 12 bases between them. CDR1 is SGHTA, CDR2 FQGTGA, per germline. The CDR3 runs to 13 residues. For the CDR3, the DNA is TGTGCCAGCAGCCTGACGGGGGCAACTGAAGCTTTCTTT. It codes for CASSLTGATEAFF.

This clone appeared once. This chain connects TRBV7-9 to TRBJ2-5; 8 nucleotides match TRBD2. The CDR3 is 14 residues long. CDR1 and CDR2 from the germline V gene are SEHNR and FQNEAQ (reference sequence). Losses at the gene ends were 4 bases for V and 5 bases for J; bases not matched to a gene: 6. CDR3 protein: CASSSAGGGETQYF. CDR3 nucleotides: TGTGCCAGCAGCTCCGCGGGGGGCGGGGAGACCCAGTACTTC.

This rearrangement joins TRBV19 to TRBJ2-2, with TRBD1 identical over 8 bases. The junction had 6 bases not matched to a gene; V was cut back by 5 bases and J by 1 base. The CDR3 consists of 16 residues. The germline V gene has CDR1 LNHDA and CDR2 SQIVND (reference sequence). CDR3 in amino acids: CASSATGGGNTGELFF. The CDR3, as DNA: TGTGCCAGTAGTGCTACAGGGGGTGGGAACACCGGGGAGCTGTTTTTT. Together with reference TRBV19 and TRBJ2-2, the CDR3 gives the full variable domain: DGGITQSPKYLFRKEGQNVTLSCEQNLNHDAMYWYRQDPGQGLRLIYYSQIVNDFQKGDIAEGYSVSREKKESFPLTVTSAQKNPTAFYLCASSATGGGNTGELFFGEGSRLTVL.

The rearrangement uses TRBV7-9 and TRBJ2-4, with 7 bases that match TRBD2. The V gene's germline CDR1 is SEHNR and CDR2 FQNEAQ (reference sequence). V lost 5 bases, J lost 6 bases, and 7 bases stayed unmatched. This CDR3 is 14 amino acids long. CDR3: CASSQSSGVNIQYF. The CDR3 nucleotides read TGTGCCAGCAGCCAGTCTAGCGGCGTAAACATTCAGTACTTC.

This clone was found once. The J gene is TRBJ2-2, the V gene TRBV4-1, with a weak D call TRBD2 (8 bases). Trimming left V 6 bases short and J 2 bases short, with 13 bases between. CDR1 and CDR2 (germline): MGHRA, YSYEKL. The CDR3 sequence is 15 residues long. CDR3 protein: CASRTGGGNTGELFF. CDR3 sequence (DNA): TGCGCCAGCAGAACGGGAGGGGGCAACACCGGGGAGCTGTTTTTT.

The chain recombines TRBV5-4 with TRBJ2-7; D not certain. CDR3 length: 15 amino acids. The V and J ends lost 4 bases and 3 bases respectively, with 17 bases between them. Germline V CDR1 and CDR2: SGHNT, YYREEE (reference sequence). The DNA for the CDR3 is TGTGCCAGCAGCCCCCTAAGGAGCTCCCACTACGAGCAGTACTTC. This codes for CASSPLRSSHYEQYF.

This clone showed up just once. V gene TRBV5-8 combines with J gene TRBJ1-1; D not resolved. This CDR3 contains 14 residues. V was shortened by 4 bases and J by 4 bases, with 14 bases between the two germline ends. The V gene's germline CDR1 is SGHTS and CDR2 YDEGEE. CDR3 DNA: TGTGCCAGCAGCCCCTTTGTTGGGAGCACTGAAGCTTTCTTT. Residues: CASSPFVGSTEAFF. The full variable domain, rest sourced from reference TRBV5-8 and TRBJ1-1, is EAGVTQSPTHLIKTRGQQATLRCSPISGHTSVYWYQQALGLGLQFLLWYDEGEERNRGNFPPRFSGRQFPNYSSELNVNALELEDSALYLCASSPFVGSTEAFFGQGTRLTVV.

The chain carries TRBV5-1 and TRBJ2-1, with TRBD2 as a possible D gene (5 bases). Trimming pared 0 bases from V and 10 bases from J, leaving 11 bases between. Germline CDR1 is SGHRS and CDR2 is YFSETQ. This CDR3 spans 13 amino acids. The CDR3 protein is CASSLATGKEQFF. For the CDR3, the DNA is TGCGCCAGCAGCTTGGCGACGGGGAAAGAGCAGTTCTTC.

This chain joins TRBV5-4 and TRBJ2-7; 7 bases align to TRBD1. Germline CDR1 reads SGHNT; CDR2 reads YYREEE (reference sequence). After removal of 4 bases from V and 7 bases from J, the junction contained 5 bases not matched to a gene. The CDR3 contains 12 residues. CDR3 amino acids: CASSATGVEQYF. Here the CDR3 DNA reads TGTGCCAGCAGCGCCACAGGGGTAGAGCAGTACTTC.

V usage is TRBV6-6 and J usage is TRBJ2-2, with unresolved D. CDR3 length equals 14 residues. Trimming removed 5 bases from V and 0 bases from J, with 7 bases in between. Germline V gene data show CDR1 as MNHNY and CDR2 as SVGAGI (reference sequence). In DNA form, the CDR3 reads TGTGCCAGCAGTGCACTTACGAACACCGGGGAGCTGTTTTTT. It specifies CASSALTNTGELFF.

This clone occurred once. This chain links TRBV28 with TRBJ1-4, with D unclear. V was shortened by 6 bases and J by 5 bases, with 13 bases between the two germline ends. Per germline, CDR1 MDHEN and CDR2 SYDVKM. The CDR3 runs to 14 residues. In DNA form, the CDR3 reads TGTGCCAGCAGGCGTTTACGTCCCAATGAAAAACTGTTTTTT. Residues: CASRRLRPNEKLFF.

V usage is TRBV4-1 and J usage is TRBJ1-1, with D possibly being TRBD1 (5 bases). Germline V gives CDR1 MGHRA, CDR2 YSYEKL. Trimming removed 0 bases from V and 5 bases from J, with 13 bases in between. This CDR3 spans 15 amino acids. The CDR3 spells CASSQDRRGGTEAFF. The DNA for the CDR3 is TGCGCCAGCAGCCAAGATCGGCGGGGGGGGACTGAAGCTTTCTTT.